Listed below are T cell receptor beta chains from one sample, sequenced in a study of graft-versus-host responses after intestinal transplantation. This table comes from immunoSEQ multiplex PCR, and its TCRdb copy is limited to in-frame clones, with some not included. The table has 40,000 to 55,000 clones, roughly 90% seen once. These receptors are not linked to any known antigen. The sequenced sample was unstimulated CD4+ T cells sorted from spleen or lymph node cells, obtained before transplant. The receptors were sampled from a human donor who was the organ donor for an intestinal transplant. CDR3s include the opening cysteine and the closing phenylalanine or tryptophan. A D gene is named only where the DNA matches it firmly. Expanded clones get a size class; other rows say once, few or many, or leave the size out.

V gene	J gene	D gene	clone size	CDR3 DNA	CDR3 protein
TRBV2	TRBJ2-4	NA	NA	TGTGCCAGCACCCAAGAGATCTCCATTTCCAAAAACATTCAGTACTTC	CASTQEISISKNIQYF
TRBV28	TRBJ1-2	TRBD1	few	TGTGCCAGCAGCTCCCGGACAGGGGGGAACTATGGCTACACCTTC	CASSSRTGGNYGYTF
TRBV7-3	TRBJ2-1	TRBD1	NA	TGTGCCAGCAGCAGCAAGGGACAGGGCCCCTTGAGGGGTGAGCAGTTCTTC	CASSSKGQGPLRGEQFF
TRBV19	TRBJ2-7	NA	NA	TGTGCCAGTAGTGTCCAGAACGAGCAGTACTTC	CASSVQNEQYF
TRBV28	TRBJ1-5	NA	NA	TGTGCCAGCAGTTTTAGTCAGGCAGGAGGCCAGCCCCAGCATTTT	CASSFSQAGGQPQHF
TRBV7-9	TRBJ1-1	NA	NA	TGTGCCAGCAGCTTAAGAGCAGGGAAAGCTGGCACTGAAGCTTTCTTT	CASSLRAGKAGTEAFF
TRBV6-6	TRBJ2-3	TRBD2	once	TGTGCCAGCAGTTCGTTAGCGGGAGTGCCAGATACGCAGTATTTT	CASSSLAGVPDTQYF
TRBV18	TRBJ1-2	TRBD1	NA	TGTGCCAGCTCACCACCGGGACAGGGAAGGTATGGCTACACCTTC	CASSPPGQGRYGYTF
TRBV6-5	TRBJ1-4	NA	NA	TGTGCCAGCAGACCCACGGGGTTGACTAATGAAAAACTGTTTTTT	CASRPTGLTNEKLFF
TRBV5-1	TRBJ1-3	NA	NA	TGCGCCAGCAGCTTTGATGGGGAGTCTGGAAACACCATATATTTT	CASSFDGESGNTIYF
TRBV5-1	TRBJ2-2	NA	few	TGCGCCAGCAGCACCGCTAGCACATCGAACACCGGGGAGCTGTTTTTT	CASSTASTSNTGELFF
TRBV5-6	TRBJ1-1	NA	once	TGTGCCAGCAGCTCCGCTGGACAGTCGTTCCGGATGAACACTGAAGCTTTCTTT	CASSSAGQSFRMNTEAFF
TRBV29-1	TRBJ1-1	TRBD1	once	TGCAGCGCTCGGGACAGAAGAAACACTGAAGCTTTCTTT	CSARDRRNTEAFF
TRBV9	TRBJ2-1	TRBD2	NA	TGTGCCAGCAGCGCCACAACACCACCGGGACTAGCGGGAGGGCAGGTAAACAATGAGCAGTTCTTC	CASSATTPPGLAGGQVNNEQFF
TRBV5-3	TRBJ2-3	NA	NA	TGTGCCAGAAGCTTGGGAGGGGGAGGGTGGGGAAAGACAGATACGCAGTATTTT	CARSLGGGGWGKTDTQYF
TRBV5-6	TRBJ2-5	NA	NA	TGTGCCAGCAGCACCTTCAAACGCGGGTTCCAAGAGACCCAGTACTTC	CASSTFKRGFQETQYF
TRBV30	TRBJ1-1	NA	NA	TGTGCCTGGAGTAGAAGAGTTGATGAAGCTTTCTTT	CAWSRRVDEAFF
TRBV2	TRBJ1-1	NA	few	TGTGCCAGCAGACCTCAGGGAATTGAAGCTTTCTTT	CASRPQGIEAFF
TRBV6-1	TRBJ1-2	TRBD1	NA	TGTGCCAGCCTTTCAGGACAGGCTAGGGCCTATGGCTACACCTTC	CASLSGQARAYGYTF
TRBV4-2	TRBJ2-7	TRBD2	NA	TGTGCCAGCAGCCAAGATGTTACAGCGGGGCACTCCTACGAGCAGTACTTC	CASSQDVTAGHSYEQYF
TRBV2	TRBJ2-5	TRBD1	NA	TGTGCCAGCCGAAGGGGGCGCGCCCAAGAGACCCAGTACTTC	CASRRGRAQETQYF
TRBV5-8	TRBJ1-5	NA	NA	TGTGCCAGCAGCTTGGCTACGGTTAGCAATCAGCCCCAGCATTTT	CASSLATVSNQPQHF
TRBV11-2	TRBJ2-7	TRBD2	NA	TGTGCCAGCAGCTCTGGACTAGCGGGAGGGCCTGCACTCGAGCAGTACTTC	CASSSGLAGGPALEQYF
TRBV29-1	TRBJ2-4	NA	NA	TGCAGCGCTGCACAGGGAGCCAAAAACATTCAGTACTTC	CSAAQGAKNIQYF
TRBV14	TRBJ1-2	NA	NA	TGTGCCAGCAGCCGTTCGGGCGGGTATGGCTACACCTTC	CASSRSGGYGYTF
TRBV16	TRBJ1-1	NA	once	TGTGCCAGCAGCCAATCGGCGGGAAGGAACACTGAAGCTTTCTTT	CASSQSAGRNTEAFF
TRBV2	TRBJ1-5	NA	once	TGTGCCAGCAGTGAAGCGCCGGGACTGGGTCAGCCCCAGCATTTT	CASSEAPGLGQPQHF
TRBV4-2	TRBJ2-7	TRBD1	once	TGTGCCAGCAGCCAAGTACAAGGGACAGGTTTAGACACCTACGAGCAGTACTTC	CASSQVQGTGLDTYEQYF
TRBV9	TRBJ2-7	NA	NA	TGTGCCAGCAGCGTAGATATGGGTCATACGGGAAGGACCTACGAGCAGTACTTC	CASSVDMGHTGRTYEQYF
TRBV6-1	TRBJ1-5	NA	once	TGTGCCAGCAGTGAGGCCTCAACATATCAGCCCCAGCATTTT	CASSEASTYQPQHF
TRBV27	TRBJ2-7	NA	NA	TGTGCCAGCAGTTCTTACAGGGTTGGGGACGAGCAGTACTTC	CASSSYRVGDEQYF
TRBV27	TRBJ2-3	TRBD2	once	TGTGCCAGCAGTGTACTAGCGGGGATCACAGATACGCAGTATTTT	CASSVLAGITDTQYF
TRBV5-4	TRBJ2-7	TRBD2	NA	TGTGCCAGCAGCTTGACTAGCGGCTCCTACGAGCAGTACTTC	CASSLTSGSYEQYF
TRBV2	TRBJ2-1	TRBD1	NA	TGTGCCAGCAGTGGGACAGGGAGCTCCTACAATGAGCAGTTCTTC	CASSGTGSSYNEQFF
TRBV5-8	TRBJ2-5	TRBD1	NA	TGTGCCAGCAGCTTGGGGGACAGGGTTGGATCCCAAGAGACCCAGTACTTC	CASSLGDRVGSQETQYF
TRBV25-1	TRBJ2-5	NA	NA	TGTGCCAGCAGTGAATTGTGGGCAGAGACCCAGTACTTC	CASSELWAETQYF
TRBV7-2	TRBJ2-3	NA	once	TGTGCCAGCAGCCCCCCGGAGGGCCGGGATACGCAGTATTTT	CASSPPEGRDTQYF
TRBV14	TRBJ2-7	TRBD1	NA	TGTGCCAGCAGCCAAACGACAGGGTGGTCCTACGAGCAGTACTTC	CASSQTTGWSYEQYF
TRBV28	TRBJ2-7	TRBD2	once	TGTGCCAGCAGTTTTGACGTGCGGGAGGGACACGAGCAGTACTTC	CASSFDVREGHEQYF
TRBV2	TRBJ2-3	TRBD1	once	TGTGCCACCCAGGGACAGGGTAGCACAGATACGCAGTATTTT	CATQGQGSTDTQYF
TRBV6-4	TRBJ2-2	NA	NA	TGTGCCAGCAGTGAAAGCCCGGACACCGGGGAGCTGTTTTTT	CASSESPDTGELFF
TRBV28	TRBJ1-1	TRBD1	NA	TGTGCCAGCAGAGAGGGGGCTATCACTGAAGCTTTCTTT	CASREGAITEAFF
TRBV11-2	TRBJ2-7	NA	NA	TGTGCCAGCAGCTTAGTTGGGGGACTCGGGGAGTACGAGCAGTACTTC	CASSLVGGLGEYEQYF
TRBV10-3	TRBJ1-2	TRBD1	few	TGTGCCAGCAGTTACTCGGGACAGCATAACTATGGCTACACCTTC	CASSYSGQHNYGYTF
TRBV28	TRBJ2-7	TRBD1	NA	TGTGCCAGCAGTTTATTAGACACCGGGACAGGGGTTTACGAGCAGTACTTC	CASSLLDTGTGVYEQYF
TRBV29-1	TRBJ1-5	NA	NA	TGCAGCGTTGTGACAGGCCAGGGGCCCCAGCATTTT	CSVVTGQGPQHF
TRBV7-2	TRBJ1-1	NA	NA	TGTGCCAGCAGCTTAGCTGGGGCAGGTCTAACTGAAGCTTTCTTT	CASSLAGAGLTEAFF
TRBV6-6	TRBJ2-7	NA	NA	TGTGCCAGCAGTTACTCTAGCGGCTCCTACGAGCAGTACTTC	CASSYSSGSYEQYF
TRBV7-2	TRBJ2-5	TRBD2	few	TGTGCCAGCAGCTCGCCATACGGGAGGGAGACCCAGTACTTC	CASSSPYGRETQYF
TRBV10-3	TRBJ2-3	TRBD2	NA	TGTGCCATCAGTGCGCCGGGAGGAAAGTCTAACACAGATACGCAGTATTTT	CAISAPGGKSNTDTQYF
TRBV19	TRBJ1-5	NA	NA	TGTGCCAGTAGTATCGAGGGGAGTGACAGGAATAGCAATCAGCCCCAGCATTTT	CASSIEGSDRNSNQPQHF